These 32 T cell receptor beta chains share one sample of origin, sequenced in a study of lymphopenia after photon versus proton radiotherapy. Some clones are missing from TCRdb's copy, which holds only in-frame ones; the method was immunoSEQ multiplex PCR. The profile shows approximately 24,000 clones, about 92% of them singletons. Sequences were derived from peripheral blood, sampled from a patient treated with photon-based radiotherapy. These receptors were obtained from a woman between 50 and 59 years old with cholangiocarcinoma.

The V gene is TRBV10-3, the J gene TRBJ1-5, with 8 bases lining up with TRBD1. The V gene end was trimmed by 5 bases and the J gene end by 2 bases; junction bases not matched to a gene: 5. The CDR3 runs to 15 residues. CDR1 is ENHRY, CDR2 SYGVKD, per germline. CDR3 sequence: CAISLTGEGNQPQHF. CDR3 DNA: TGTGCCATCAGTCTGACAGGGGAGGGCAATCAGCCCCAGCATTTT.

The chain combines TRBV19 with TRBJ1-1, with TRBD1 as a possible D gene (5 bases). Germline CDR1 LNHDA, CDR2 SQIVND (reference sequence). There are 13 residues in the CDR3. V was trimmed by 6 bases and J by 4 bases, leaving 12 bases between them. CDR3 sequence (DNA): TGTGCCAGTAGCTCAGGGTGGGGCACTGAAGCTTTCTTT. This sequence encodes CASSSGWGTEAFF.

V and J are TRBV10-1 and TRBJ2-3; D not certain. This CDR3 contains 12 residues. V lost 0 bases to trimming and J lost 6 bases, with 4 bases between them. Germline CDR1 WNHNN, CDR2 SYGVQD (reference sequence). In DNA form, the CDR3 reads TGCGCCAGCAGTGAGTCGTTGGATACGCAGTATTTT. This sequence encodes CASSESLDTQYF.

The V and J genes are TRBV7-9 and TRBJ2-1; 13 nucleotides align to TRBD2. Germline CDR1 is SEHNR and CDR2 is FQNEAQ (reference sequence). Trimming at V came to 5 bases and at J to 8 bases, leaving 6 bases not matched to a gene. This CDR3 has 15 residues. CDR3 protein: CASSPLAGGNDEQFF. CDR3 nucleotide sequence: TGTGCCAGCAGCCCACTAGCGGGGGGGAACGATGAGCAGTTCTTC. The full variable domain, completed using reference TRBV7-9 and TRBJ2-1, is DTGVSQNPRHKITKRGQNVTFRCDPISEHNRLYWYRQTLGQGPEFLTYFQNEAQLEKSRLLSDRFSAERPKGSFSTLEIQRTEQGDSAMYLCASSPLAGGNDEQFFGPGTRLTVL.

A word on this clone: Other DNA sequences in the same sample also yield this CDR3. DNA of the CDR3: TGTGCCAGCAGCTTAGCGAGGGCAGGGGGCCAGCCCCAGCATTTT. Protein: CASSLARAGGQPQHF. The chain recombines TRBV7-8 with TRBJ1-5; 8 nucleotides match TRBD1. This CDR3 has 15 residues. The germline V gene has CDR1 SGHVS and CDR2 FQNEAQ. J gave up 7 bases and V 0 bases, and 5 bases lay outside the gene matches.

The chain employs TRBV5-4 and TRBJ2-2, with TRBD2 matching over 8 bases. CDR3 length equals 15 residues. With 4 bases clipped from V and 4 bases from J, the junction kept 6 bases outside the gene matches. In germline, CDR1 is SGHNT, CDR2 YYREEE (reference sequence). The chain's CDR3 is CASSRTGGRTGELFF. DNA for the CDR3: TGTGCCAGCAGCCGAACGGGGGGGCGCACCGGGGAGCTGTTTTTT.

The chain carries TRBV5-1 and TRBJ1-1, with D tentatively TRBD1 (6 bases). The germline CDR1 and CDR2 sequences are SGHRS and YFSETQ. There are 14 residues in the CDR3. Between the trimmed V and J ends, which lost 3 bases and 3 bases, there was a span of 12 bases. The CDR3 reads CASSSAGGYTEAFF. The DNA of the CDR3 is TGCGCCAGCAGCTCCGCCGGGGGCTACACTGAAGCTTTCTTT.

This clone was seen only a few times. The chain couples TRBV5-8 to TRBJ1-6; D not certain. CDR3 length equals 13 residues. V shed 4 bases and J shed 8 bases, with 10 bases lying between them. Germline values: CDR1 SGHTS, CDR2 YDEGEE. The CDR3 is CASSAPQYSPLHF. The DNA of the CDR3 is TGTGCCAGCAGCGCCCCGCAGTATTCACCCCTCCACTTT.

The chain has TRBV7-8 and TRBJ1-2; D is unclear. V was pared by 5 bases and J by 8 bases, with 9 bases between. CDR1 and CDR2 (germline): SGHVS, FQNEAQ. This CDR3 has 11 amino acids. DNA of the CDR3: TGTGCCAGCAGCCCGGGTACGGGCTACACCTTC. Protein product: CASSPGTGYTF.

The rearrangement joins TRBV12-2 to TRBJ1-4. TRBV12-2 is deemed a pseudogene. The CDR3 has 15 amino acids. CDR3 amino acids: CASRLPRVRGEKLFF. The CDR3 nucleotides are TGTGCAAGTCGCTTACCCAGGGTTCGGGGTGAAAAACTGTTTTTT.

CDR3 loop: CATGNRAVYGYTF. DNA for the CDR3: TGTGCCACCGGGAACAGGGCGGTGTATGGCTACACCTTC. This chain uses TRBV10-3 with TRBJ1-2; D is possibly TRBD1 (6 bases). This CDR3 has 13 residues. The V gene's germline CDR1 is ENHRY and CDR2 SYGVKD. V was trimmed by 10 bases and J by 5 bases, leaving 17 bases between them.

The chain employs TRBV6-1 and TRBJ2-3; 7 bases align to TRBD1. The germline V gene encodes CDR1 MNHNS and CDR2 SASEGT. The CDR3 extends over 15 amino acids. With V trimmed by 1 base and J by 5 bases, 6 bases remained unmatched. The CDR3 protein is CASSEVDRVKDTQYF. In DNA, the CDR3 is TGTGCCAGCAGTGAAGTAGACAGGGTGAAAGATACGCAGTATTTT.

CDR3: CASILEILANTEAFF. The CDR3 region has the DNA TGTGCCAGCATTCTCGAAATTTTGGCGAACACTGAAGCTTTCTTT. The chain couples TRBV6-6 to TRBJ1-1; D remains ambiguous. CDR3 length equals 15 residues. The germline CDR1 and CDR2 sequences are MNHNY and SVGAGI (reference sequence). V gave up 7 bases and J gave up 1 base, with 16 bases separating them.

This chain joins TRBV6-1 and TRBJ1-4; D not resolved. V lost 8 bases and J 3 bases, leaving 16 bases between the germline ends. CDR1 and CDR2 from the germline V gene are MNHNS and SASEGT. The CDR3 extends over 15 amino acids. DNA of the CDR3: TGTGCCAGCGTATCCAACAAGGGAGCTAATGAAAAACTGTTTTTT. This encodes CASVSNKGANEKLFF.

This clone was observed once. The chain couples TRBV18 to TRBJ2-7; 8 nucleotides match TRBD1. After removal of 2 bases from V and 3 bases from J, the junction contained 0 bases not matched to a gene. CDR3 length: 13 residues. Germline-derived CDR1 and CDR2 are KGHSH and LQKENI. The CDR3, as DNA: TGTGCCAGCTCACCAACAGGGGGCTACGAGCAGTACTTC. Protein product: CASSPTGGYEQYF. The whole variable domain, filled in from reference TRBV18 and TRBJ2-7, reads NAGVMQNPRHLVRRRGQEARLRCSPMKGHSHVYWYRQLPEEGLKFMVYLQKENIIDESGMPKERFSAEFPKEGPSILRIQQVVRGDSAAYFCASSPTGGYEQYFGPGTRLTVT.

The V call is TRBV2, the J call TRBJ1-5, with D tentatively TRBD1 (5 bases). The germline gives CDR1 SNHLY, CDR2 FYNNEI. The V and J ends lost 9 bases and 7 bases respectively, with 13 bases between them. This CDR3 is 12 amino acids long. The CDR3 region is CASGGGKQPQHF. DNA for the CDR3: TGTGCCAGTGGTGGGGGGAAACAGCCCCAGCATTTT.

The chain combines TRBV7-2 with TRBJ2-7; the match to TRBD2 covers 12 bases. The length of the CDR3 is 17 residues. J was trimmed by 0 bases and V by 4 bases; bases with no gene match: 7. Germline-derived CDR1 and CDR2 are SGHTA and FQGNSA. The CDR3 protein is CASSSRTSGTRSYEQYF. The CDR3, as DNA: TGTGCCAGCAGCTCCCGGACTAGCGGGACTCGCTCCTACGAGCAGTACTTC.

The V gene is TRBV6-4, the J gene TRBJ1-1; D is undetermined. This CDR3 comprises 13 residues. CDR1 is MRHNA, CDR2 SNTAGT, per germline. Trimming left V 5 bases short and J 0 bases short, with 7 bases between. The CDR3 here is CASSPDMNTEAFF. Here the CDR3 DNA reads TGTGCCAGCAGTCCCGATATGAACACTGAAGCTTTCTTT.

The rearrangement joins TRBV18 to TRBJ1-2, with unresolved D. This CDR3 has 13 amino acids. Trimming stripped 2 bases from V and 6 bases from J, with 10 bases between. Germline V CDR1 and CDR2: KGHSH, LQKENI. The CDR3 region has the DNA TGTGCCAGCTCACCAACTTACGGGGATGGCTACACCTTC. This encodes CASSPTYGDGYTF.

The CDR3 protein is CASSPPTLRDTQYF. In DNA form, the CDR3 reads TGTGCCAGCAGCCCACCCACCCTAAGGGATACGCAGTATTTT. The J gene is TRBJ2-3, the V gene TRBV7-9; D is unclear. The CDR3 contains 14 residues. In germline, CDR1 is SEHNR, CDR2 FQNEAQ (reference sequence). The V and J ends lost 5 bases and 6 bases respectively, with 15 bases between them.

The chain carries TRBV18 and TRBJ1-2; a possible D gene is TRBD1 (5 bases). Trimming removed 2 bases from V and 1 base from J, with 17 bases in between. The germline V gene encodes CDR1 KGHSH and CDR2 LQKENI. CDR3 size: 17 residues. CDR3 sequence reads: CASSPGAQKDGNYGYTF. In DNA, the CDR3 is TGTGCCAGCTCACCAGGGGCCCAAAAAGACGGTAACTATGGCTACACCTTC.

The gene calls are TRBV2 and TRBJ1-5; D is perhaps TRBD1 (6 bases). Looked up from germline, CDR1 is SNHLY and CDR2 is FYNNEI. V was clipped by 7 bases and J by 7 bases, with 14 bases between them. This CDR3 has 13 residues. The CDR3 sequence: CASKGGGIQPQHF. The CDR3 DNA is TGTGCCAGCAAAGGGGGGGGTATACAGCCCCAGCATTTT.

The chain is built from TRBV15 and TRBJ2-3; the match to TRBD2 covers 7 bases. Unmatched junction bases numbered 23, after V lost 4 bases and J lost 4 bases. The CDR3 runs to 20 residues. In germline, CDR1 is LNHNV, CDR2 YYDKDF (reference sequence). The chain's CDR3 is CATSNRELSEFWGGPDTQYF. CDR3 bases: TGTGCCACCAGCAACAGAGAGTTGTCGGAGTTCTGGGGAGGGCCAGATACGCAGTATTTT. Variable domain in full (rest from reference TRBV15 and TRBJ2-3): DAMVIQNPRYQVTQFGKPVTLSCSQTLNHNVMYWYQQKSSQAPKLLFHYYDKDFNNEADTPDNFQSRRPNTSFCFLDIRSPGLGDTAMYLCATSNRELSEFWGGPDTQYFGPGTRLTVL.

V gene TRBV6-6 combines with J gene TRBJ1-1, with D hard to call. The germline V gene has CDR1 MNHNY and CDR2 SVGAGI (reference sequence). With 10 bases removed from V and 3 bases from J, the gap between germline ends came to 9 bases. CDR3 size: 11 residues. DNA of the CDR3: TGTGCCACTCAAAAAGACACTGAAGCTTTCTTT. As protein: CATQKDTEAFF.

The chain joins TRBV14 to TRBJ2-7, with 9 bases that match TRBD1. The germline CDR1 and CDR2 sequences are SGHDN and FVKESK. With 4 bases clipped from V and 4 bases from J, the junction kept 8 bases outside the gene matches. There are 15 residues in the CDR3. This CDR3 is CASSPPGTGLYEQYF. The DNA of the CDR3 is TGTGCCAGCAGCCCGCCAGGGACAGGGTTGTACGAGCAGTACTTC.

CDR3 loop: CASSLDRGMNTEAFF. CDR3 nucleotide sequence: TGTGCCAGCAGCTTAGACAGGGGGATGAACACTGAAGCTTTCTTT. The rearrangement joins TRBV7-9 to TRBJ1-1; 8 positions match TRBD1. Germline V CDR1 and CDR2: SEHNR, FQNEAQ (reference sequence). This CDR3 contains 15 residues. The trim removed 1 base at V and 0 bases at J, leaving 1 base unmatched.

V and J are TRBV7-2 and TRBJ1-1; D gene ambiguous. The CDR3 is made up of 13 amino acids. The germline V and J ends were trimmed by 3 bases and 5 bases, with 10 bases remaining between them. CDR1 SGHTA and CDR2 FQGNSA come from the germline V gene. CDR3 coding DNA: TGTGCCAGCAGCTTTCCCAGCTTAACTGAAGCTTTCTTT. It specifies CASSFPSLTEAFF.

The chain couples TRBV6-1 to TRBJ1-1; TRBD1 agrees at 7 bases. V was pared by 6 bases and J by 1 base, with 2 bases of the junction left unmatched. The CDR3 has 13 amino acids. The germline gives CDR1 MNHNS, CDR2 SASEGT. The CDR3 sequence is CASSGQENTEAFF. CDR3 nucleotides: TGTGCCAGCAGCGGACAGGAGAACACTGAAGCTTTCTTT.

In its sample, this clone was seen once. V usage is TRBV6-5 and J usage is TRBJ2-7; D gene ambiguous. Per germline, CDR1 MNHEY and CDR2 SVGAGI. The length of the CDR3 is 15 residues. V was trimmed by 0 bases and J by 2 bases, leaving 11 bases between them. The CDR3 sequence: CASSYSWTSTYEQYF. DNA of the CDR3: TGTGCCAGCAGTTACTCCTGGACCTCTACCTACGAGCAGTACTTC.

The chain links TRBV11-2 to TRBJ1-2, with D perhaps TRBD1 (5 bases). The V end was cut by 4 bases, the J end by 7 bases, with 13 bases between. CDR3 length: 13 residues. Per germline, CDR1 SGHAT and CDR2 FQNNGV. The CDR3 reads CASSSGTPVGYTF. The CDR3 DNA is TGTGCCAGCAGCTCAGGGACGCCTGTTGGCTACACCTTC.

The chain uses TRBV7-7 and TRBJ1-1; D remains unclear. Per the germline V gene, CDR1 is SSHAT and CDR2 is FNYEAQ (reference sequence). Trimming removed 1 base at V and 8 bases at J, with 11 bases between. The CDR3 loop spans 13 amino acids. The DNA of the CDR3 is TGTGCCAGCAGCTTAGACAGAGGATCCGAAGCTTTCTTT. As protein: CASSLDRGSEAFF.

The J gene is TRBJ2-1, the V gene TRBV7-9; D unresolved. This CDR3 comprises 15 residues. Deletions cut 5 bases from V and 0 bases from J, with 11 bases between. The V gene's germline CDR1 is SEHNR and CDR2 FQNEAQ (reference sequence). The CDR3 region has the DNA TGTGCCAGCAGCGCTGCCATAAGCTCCTACAATGAGCAGTTCTTC. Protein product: CASSAAISSYNEQFF.